The T cell receptor (beta chain) under discussion was sequenced for a study of CD8+ T cells in alopecia areata. Once RNA had been extracted, it was reverse transcribed into cDNA to act as the sequencing template. Sequenced by immunoSEQ multiplex PCR; TCRdb stores in-frame clones only, minus some. The top ten hold 36% of the sample, which has some 160,000 clones, 62% seen once. This clone was counted between two and nine times. Trimming pared 4 bases from V and 2 bases from J, leaving 9 bases between. Looked up from germline, CDR1 is SQVTM and CDR2 is ANQGSEA. This CDR3 has 12 residues. Material for sequencing was CD8+ T cells sorted from blood. The TCR sequence derives from a human donor in good health. V gene TRBV29-1 combines with J gene TRBJ2-7, with D possibly being TRBD1 (5 bases). The CDR3: CSVGTGPYEQYF. The CDR3 coding sequence is TGCAGCGTTGGTACAGGTCCCTACGAGCAGTACTTC.